The 7 T cell receptor beta chains reported below all come from one sample, sequenced in a study of T cell responses to AZD1222 COVID-19 vaccine. Produced via immunoSEQ multiplex PCR; TCRdb's table is partial and in-frame only. The sample contains 100,000 to 150,000 clones, 90% of which appear only once. This sample comprised peripheral blood, obtained on day 0 of AZD1222 vaccination. These receptors came from an adult in good health.

The chain employs TRBV6-5 and TRBJ1-6; 7 nucleotides match TRBD1. The CDR3 has 14 residues. V lost 9 bases to trimming and J lost 9 bases; unmatched junction nucleotides: 11. Germline V gene sequence: CDR1 MNHEY, CDR2 SVGAGI. The CDR3 DNA sequence: TGTGCCAGTAGAGCGGGACAGCTGGGTTCACCCCTCCACTTT. The encoded protein is CASRAGQLGSPLHF.

The CDR3 DNA reads TGCGCCAGCAGAAGGGACAGGGGAAACACTGAAGCTTTCTTT. Translating gives CASRRDRGNTEAFF. The chain employs TRBV4-3 and TRBJ1-1, with TRBD1 matching over 10 bases. Trimming took 6 bases from V and 2 from J; bases not matched to a gene: 3. Germline CDR1 is LGHNA and CDR2 is YSLEER. The CDR3 runs to 14 residues.

The rearrangement uses TRBV28 and TRBJ2-3; D remains ambiguous. The CDR3 consists of 15 residues. CDR1 and CDR2 (germline): MDHEN, SYDVKM. Trimming took off 4 bases at V and 1 base at J, with 12 bases between the two ends. The CDR3 protein is CASSSLLLGTDTQYF. Written as DNA, the CDR3 is TGTGCCAGCAGTTCGCTTTTGCTGGGCACAGATACGCAGTATTTT. The whole variable domain, remainder taken from reference TRBV28 and TRBJ2-3, is DVKVTQSSRYLVKRTGEKVFLECVQDMDHENMFWYRQDPGLGLRLIYFSYDVKMKEKGDIPEGYSVSREKKERFSLILESASTNQTSMYLCASSSLLLGTDTQYFGPGTRLTVL.

The J gene is TRBJ2-5, the V gene TRBV5-1; D remains ambiguous. Germline V CDR1 and CDR2: SGHRS, YFSETQ. The CDR3 covers 14 residues. V dropped 0 bases and J dropped 1 base, with 7 bases sitting between them. CDR3 bases: TGCGCCAGCAGCTTGGAACCTTTCCAAGAGACCCAGTACTTC. As protein: CASSLEPFQETQYF.

This rearrangement joins TRBV4-1 to TRBJ1-1, with D maybe TRBD1 (6 bases). The CDR3 covers 16 residues. Trimming removed 0 bases from V and 2 bases from J, with 13 bases in between. CDR1 MGHRA and CDR2 YSYEKL come from the germline V gene. As DNA, the CDR3 is TGCGCCAGCAGCCAAGATAGGGGGAACATCAACACTGAAGCTTTCTTT. Protein sequence: CASSQDRGNINTEAFF.

The V gene is TRBV4-2, the J gene TRBJ1-4; 7 nucleotides align to TRBD1. There are 16 residues in the CDR3. CDR1 is LGHNA, CDR2 YNFKEQ, per germline. V was pared by 1 base and J by 7 bases, with 9 bases of the junction left unmatched. The CDR3 reads CASSQAPQGGSEKLFF. DNA of the CDR3: TGTGCCAGCAGCCAAGCCCCCCAGGGGGGAAGTGAAAAACTGTTTTTT.

The gene calls are TRBV5-4 and TRBJ2-7; D might be TRBD2 (6 bases). The CDR3 extends over 15 amino acids. Per the germline V gene, CDR1 is SGHNT and CDR2 is YYREEE (reference sequence). Deletions cut 0 bases from V and 5 bases from J, with 15 bases between. DNA of the CDR3: TGTGCCAGCAGCTTGGCTGGGAGGCGGGGCGACGAGCAGTACTTC. This sequence encodes CASSLAGRRGDEQYF.